This T cell receptor (beta chain) was identified in a study of Graves' ophthalmopathy and Graves' hyperthyroidism. With 4 bases clipped from V and 4 bases from J, the junction kept 13 bases outside the gene matches. The CDR3 loop spans 17 amino acids. Germline lookup yields CDR1 MDHEN and CDR2 SYDVKM. Amplifying from RNA transcripts, the study obtained TCR beta CDR3 regions. Second-round multiplex PCR came after a first-round RT-PCR that employed HTBI primers. TCRdb re-called the multiplex PCR reads through MiXCR, storing one row per CDR3 protein. Here the sample spans roughly 380,000 distinct CDR3 sequences, 15% being singletons. This clonotype was counted many times.

The receptor was isolated from a woman under 30 with stable Graves' hyperthyroidism. The V gene is TRBV28, the J gene TRBJ1-5; 7 bases fit TRBD1. The sample taken for sequencing was peripheral blood. As DNA, the CDR3 is TGTGCCAGCAGTTCCACTTCGCGACAGGGACCGAATCAGCCCCAGCATTTT. It is translated as CASSSTSRQGPNQPQHF.